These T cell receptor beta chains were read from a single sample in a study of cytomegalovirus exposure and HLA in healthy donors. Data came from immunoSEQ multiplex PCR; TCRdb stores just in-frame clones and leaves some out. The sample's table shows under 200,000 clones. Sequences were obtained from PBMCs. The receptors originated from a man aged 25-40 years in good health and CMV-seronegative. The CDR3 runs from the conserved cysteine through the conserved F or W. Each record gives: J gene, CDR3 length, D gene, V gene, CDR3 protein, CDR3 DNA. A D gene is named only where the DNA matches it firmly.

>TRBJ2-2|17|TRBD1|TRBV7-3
CASSFAGTGGSLGELFF
TGTGCCAGCAGCTTCGCGGGGACAGGGGGCTCTCTCGGGGAGCTGTTTTTT
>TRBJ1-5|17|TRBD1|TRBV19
CAKLRGEDRQGNQPQHF
TGTGCCAAGCTCAGGGGGGAGGATAGGCAAGGCAATCAGCCCCAGCATTTT
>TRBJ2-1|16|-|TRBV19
CASSIDSTVPYNEQFF
TGTGCCAGTAGTATAGATTCGACAGTTCCCTACAATGAGCAGTTCTTC
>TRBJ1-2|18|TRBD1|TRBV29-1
CSVEEPGQSLLFNYGYTF
TGCAGCGTTGAAGAGCCGGGACAGTCCCTTCTTTTTAACTATGGCTACACCTTC
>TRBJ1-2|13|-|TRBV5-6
CASSSFPPGGYTF
TGTGCCAGCAGCTCTTTTCCCCCGGGGGGCTACACCTTC
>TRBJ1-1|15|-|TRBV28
CASSFSTGIGTEAFF
TGTGCCAGCAGCTTTTCCACAGGGATAGGGACTGAAGCTTTCTTT
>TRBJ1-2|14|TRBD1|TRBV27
CASSHKQGVYGYTF
TGTGCCAGCAGTCACAAACAGGGGGTCTATGGCTACACCTTC
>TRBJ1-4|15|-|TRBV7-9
CASSSITGSGEKLFF
TGTGCCAGCAGTTCTATTACAGGGTCGGGTGAAAAACTGTTTTTT
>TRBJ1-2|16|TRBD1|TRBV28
CASTSGGEGHNYGYTF
TGTGCCAGCACCTCAGGGGGCGAGGGGCATAACTATGGCTACACCTTC
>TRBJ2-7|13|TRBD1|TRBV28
CASTPGQGYEQYF
TGTGCCAGCACACCCGGACAGGGCTACGAGCAGTACTTC
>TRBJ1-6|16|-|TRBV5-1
CASSRAGTQINSPLHF
TGCGCCAGCAGCAGGGCCGGGACACAAATTAATTCACCCCTCCACTTT
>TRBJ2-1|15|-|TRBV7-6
CASSPGQIHGGEQFF
TGTGCCAGCAGCCCCGGACAGATCCATGGTGGTGAGCAGTTCTTC
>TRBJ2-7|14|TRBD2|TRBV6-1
CASSRQREGSEQYF
TGTGCCAGCAGTAGGCAGCGGGAGGGTTCCGAGCAGTACTTC
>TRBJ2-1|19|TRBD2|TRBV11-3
CASSLRSVRLAGVSNEQFF
TGTGCCAGCAGCTTAAGGTCCGTCAGACTAGCGGGAGTTTCAAATGAGCAGTTCTTC
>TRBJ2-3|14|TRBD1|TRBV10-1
CASRDRGFTDTQYF
TGCGCCAGCCGGGACAGAGGATTCACAGATACGCAGTATTTT
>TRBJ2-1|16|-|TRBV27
CASSPIAVNYHNEQFF
TGTGCCAGCAGTCCTATAGCGGTCAATTACCACAATGAGCAGTTCTTC
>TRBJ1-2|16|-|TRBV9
CASSAGGGGDNYGYTF
TGTGCCAGCAGCGCCGGGGGGGGAGGGGATAACTATGGCTACACCTTC
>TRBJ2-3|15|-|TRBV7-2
CASSLAGGWGDTQYF
TGTGCCAGCAGCTTAGCTGGGGGCTGGGGAGATACGCAGTATTTT
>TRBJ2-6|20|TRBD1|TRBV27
CASSLSIGTGLFRGANVLTF
TGTGCCAGCAGTTTATCGATTGGGACAGGGCTTTTCCGTGGGGCCAACGTCCTGACTTTC
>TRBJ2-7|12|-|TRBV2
CASSSQGHEQYF
TGTGCCAGCAGTAGCCAGGGGCACGAGCAGTACTTC
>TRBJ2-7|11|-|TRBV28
CASTGGNEQYF
TGTGCCAGCACAGGGGGGAACGAGCAGTACTTC
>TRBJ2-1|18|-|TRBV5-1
CASSMGGPGTSSYNEQFF
TGCGCCAGCAGCATGGGGGGGCCAGGGACCAGCTCCTACAATGAGCAGTTCTTC
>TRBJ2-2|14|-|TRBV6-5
CASSPHPSTGELFF
TGTGCCAGCAGTCCGCATCCCAGCACCGGGGAGCTGTTTTTT
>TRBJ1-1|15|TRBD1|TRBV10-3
CAISYGTGKNTEAFF
TGTGCCATCAGCTACGGGACAGGGAAGAACACTGAAGCTTTCTTT
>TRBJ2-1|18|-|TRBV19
CASSIGGADRVAYNEQFF
TGTGCCAGTAGTATAGGGGGGGCAGACAGGGTAGCCTACAATGAGCAGTTCTTC
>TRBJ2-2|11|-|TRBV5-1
CASTYYGELFF
TGCGCCAGCACCTACTACGGGGAGCTGTTTTTT
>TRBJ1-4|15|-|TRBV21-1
CASEGGRGIGEKLFF
TGTGCCAGCGAAGGCGGGAGGGGGATAGGTGAAAAACTGTTTTTT
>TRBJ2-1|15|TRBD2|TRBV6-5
CASSLLAGVYTEQFF
TGTGCCAGCAGTTTACTAGCGGGCGTTTATACTGAGCAGTTCTTC
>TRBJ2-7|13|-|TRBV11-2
CASSLYPGWEQYF
TGTGCCAGCAGCTTATATCCAGGGTGGGAGCAGTACTTC
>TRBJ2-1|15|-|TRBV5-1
CASSYMTGRYNEQFF
TGCGCCAGCAGCTACATGACAGGGAGGTACAATGAGCAGTTCTTC
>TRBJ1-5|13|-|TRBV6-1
CASSFELTQPQHF
TGTGCCAGCAGTTTTGAGCTCACTCAGCCCCAGCATTTT
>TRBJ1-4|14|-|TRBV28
CASRDSQSNEKLFF
TGTGCCAGCAGAGATTCACAGTCTAATGAAAAACTGTTTTTT
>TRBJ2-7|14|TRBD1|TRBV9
CASSVGQGPYEQYF
TGTGCCAGCAGCGTGGGACAGGGGCCCTACGAGCAGTACTTC
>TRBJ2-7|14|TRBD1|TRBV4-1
CASSYRTGGYEQYF
TGCGCCAGCTCTTACCGGACAGGGGGCTACGAGCAGTACTTC
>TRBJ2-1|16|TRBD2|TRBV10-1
CASSERAGGPYNEQFF
TGCGCCAGCAGTGAGAGAGCGGGAGGCCCCTACAATGAGCAGTTCTTC
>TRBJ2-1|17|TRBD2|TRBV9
CASSAPTLAAYVEEQFF
TGTGCCAGCAGCGCCCCAACTCTAGCGGCTTACGTTGAGGAGCAGTTCTTC
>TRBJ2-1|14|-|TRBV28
CASSFQRTDNEQFF
TGTGCCAGCAGTTTCCAAAGGACTGATAATGAGCAGTTCTTC
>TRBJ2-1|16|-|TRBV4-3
CASSQDSAIPSNEQFF
TGCGCCAGCAGCCAAGATTCCGCTATACCTTCCAATGAGCAGTTCTTC
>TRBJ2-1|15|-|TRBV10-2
CASSETESIYNEQFF
TGCGCCAGCAGTGAGACGGAGTCGATTTACAATGAGCAGTTCTTC
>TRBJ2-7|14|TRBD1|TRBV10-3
CAISRRQGSSEQYF
TGTGCCATCAGTAGAAGACAGGGGAGTTCCGAGCAGTACTTC
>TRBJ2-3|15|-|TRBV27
CASSSSYRFTDTQYF
TGTGCCAGCAGTTCCTCCTACCGGTTCACAGATACGCAGTATTTT
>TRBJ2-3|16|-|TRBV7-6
CASSLFYGSRADTQYF
TGTGCCAGCAGCTTGTTTTACGGGAGTAGGGCAGATACGCAGTATTTT
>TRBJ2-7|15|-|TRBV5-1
CASSSPGEGSYEQYF
TGCGCCAGCAGCTCACCCGGCGAGGGCTCCTACGAGCAGTACTTC
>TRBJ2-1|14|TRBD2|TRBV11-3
CASSPGTSVNEQFF
TGTGCCAGCAGCCCGGGGACTAGCGTCAATGAGCAGTTCTTC
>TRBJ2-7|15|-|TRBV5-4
CASSLKPGLPYEQYF
TGTGCCAGCAGCTTAAAACCGGGACTGCCCTACGAGCAGTACTTC
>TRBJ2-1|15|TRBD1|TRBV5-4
CASSYGQEDYNEQFF
TGTGCCAGCAGTTACGGACAGGAGGACTACAATGAGCAGTTCTTC
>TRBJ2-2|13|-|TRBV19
CASNLEGTGELFF
TGTGCCAGTAATCTTGAGGGAACCGGGGAGCTGTTTTTT
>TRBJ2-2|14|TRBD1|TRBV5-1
CASNQIQGAGELFF
TGCGCCAGCAACCAAATACAGGGGGCCGGGGAGCTGTTTTTT
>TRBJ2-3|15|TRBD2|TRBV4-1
CASSYLLAGADTQYF
TGCGCCAGCAGCTACCTACTAGCGGGAGCTGATACGCAGTATTTT
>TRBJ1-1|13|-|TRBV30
CAWSATGNTEAFF
TGTGCCTGGAGTGCGACAGGGAACACTGAAGCTTTCTTT
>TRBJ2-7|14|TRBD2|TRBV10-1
CASSEERELEEQYF
TGCGCCAGCAGTGAGGAGCGGGAGTTGGAGGAGCAGTACTTC
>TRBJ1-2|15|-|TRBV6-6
CASTGQGGFDYGYTF
TGTGCCAGCACGGGTCAGGGAGGGTTTGACTATGGCTACACCTTC
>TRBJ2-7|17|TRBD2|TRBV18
CASSQLAGGLGRDEQYF
TGTGCCAGCTCACAATTAGCGGGAGGCTTAGGGAGGGACGAGCAGTACTTC
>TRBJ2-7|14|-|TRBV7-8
CASSLGRDSYEQYF
TGTGCCAGCAGCTTAGGACGGGACTCCTACGAGCAGTACTTC